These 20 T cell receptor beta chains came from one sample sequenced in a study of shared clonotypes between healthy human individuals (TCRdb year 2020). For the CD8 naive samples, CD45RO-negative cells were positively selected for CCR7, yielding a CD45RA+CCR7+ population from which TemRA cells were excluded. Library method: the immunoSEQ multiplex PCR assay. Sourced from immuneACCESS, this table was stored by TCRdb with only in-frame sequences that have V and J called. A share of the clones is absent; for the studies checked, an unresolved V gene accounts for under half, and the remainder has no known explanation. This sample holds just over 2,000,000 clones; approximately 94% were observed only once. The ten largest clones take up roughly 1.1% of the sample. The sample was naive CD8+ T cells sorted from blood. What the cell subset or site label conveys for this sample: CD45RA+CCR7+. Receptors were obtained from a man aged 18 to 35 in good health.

The CDR3 region is CASSQLQVSTDTQYF. In nucleotides, the CDR3 is TGCGCCAGCAGCCAACTACAGGTTAGCACAGATACGCAGTATTTT. The chain employs TRBV4-1 and TRBJ2-3, with TRBD1 as a possible D gene (5 bases). Trimming shortened V by 2 bases and J by 0 bases, and 9 bases separated the two germline ends. Germline values: CDR1 MGHRA, CDR2 YSYEKL. The CDR3 contains 15 residues.

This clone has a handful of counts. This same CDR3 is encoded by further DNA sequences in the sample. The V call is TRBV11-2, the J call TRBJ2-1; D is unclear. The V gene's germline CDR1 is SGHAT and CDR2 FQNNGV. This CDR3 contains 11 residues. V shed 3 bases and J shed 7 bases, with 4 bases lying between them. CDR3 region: CASSLSNEQFF. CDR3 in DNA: TGTGCCAGCAGCTTGTCTAATGAGCAGTTCTTC.

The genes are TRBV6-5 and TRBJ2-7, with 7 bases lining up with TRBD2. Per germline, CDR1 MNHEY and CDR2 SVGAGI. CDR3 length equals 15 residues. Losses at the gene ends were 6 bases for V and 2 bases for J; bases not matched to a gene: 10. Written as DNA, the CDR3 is TGTGCCAGCAGCCCCGTCTCAGCGGGGACCTACGAGCAGTACTTC. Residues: CASSPVSAGTYEQYF.

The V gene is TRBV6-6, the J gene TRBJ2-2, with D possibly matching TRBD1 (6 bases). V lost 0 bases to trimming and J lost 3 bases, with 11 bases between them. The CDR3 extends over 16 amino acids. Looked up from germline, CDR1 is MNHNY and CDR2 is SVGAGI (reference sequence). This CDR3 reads CASSYSGAGDTGELFF. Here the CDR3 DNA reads TGTGCCAGCAGTTACTCGGGGGCTGGAGACACCGGGGAGCTGTTTTTT.

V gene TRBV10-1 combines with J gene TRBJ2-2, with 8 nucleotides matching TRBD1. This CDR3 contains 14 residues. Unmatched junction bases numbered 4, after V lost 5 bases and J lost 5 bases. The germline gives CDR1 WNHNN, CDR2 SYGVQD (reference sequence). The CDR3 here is CASSLTGDTGELFF. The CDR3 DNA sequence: TGCGCCAGCAGTTTGACAGGGGATACCGGGGAGCTGTTTTTT.

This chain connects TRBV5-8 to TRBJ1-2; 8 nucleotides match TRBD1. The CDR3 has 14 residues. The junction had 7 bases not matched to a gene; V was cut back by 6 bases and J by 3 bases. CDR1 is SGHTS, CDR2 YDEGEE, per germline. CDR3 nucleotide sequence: TGTGCCAGCATCAAAATGACAGGGGACTATGGCTACACCTTC. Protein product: CASIKMTGDYGYTF.

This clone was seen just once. As DNA, the CDR3 is TGTGCCAGCAGCTTGTCCTGGACGAGAGGGGGCAACAATCAGCCCCAGCATTTT. As protein: CASSLSWTRGGNNQPQHF. The chain joins TRBV5-6 to TRBJ1-5; 7 bases align to TRBD1. The V gene's germline CDR1 is SGHDT and CDR2 YYEEEE. This CDR3 comprises 18 residues. V dropped 1 base and J dropped 3; count of bases not matched to a gene: 13.

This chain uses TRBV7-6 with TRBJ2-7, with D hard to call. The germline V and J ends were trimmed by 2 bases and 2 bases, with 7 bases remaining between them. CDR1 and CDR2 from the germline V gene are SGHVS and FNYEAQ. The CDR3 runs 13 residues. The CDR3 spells CASSLNKAYEQYF. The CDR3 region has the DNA TGTGCCAGCAGCTTAAACAAGGCCTACGAGCAGTACTTC.

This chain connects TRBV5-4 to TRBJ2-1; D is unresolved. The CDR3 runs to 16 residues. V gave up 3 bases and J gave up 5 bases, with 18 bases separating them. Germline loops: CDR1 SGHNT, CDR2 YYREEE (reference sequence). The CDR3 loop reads CASSSEDGPDHNEQFF. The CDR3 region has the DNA TGTGCCAGCAGCTCCGAGGACGGGCCAGACCACAATGAGCAGTTCTTC.

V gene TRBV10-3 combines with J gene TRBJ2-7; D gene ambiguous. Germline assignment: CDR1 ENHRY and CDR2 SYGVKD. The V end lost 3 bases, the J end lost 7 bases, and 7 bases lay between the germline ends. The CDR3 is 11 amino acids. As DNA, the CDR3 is TGTGCCATCAGTGACAGAGGAGAGCAGTACTTC. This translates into CAISDRGEQYF.

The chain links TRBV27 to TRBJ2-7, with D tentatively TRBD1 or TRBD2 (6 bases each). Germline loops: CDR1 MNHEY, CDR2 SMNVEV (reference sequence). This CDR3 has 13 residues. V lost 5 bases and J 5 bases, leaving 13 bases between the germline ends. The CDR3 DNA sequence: TGTGCCAGCAGTGGCGGGACATACAACGAGCAGTACTTC. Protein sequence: CASSGGTYNEQYF.

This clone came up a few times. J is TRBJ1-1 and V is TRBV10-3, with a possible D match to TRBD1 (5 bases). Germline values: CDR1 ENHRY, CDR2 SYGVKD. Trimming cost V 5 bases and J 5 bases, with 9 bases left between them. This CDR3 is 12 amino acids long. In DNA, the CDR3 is TGTGCCATCAGTACGGGGGGTACTGAAGCTTTCTTT. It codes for CAISTGGTEAFF.

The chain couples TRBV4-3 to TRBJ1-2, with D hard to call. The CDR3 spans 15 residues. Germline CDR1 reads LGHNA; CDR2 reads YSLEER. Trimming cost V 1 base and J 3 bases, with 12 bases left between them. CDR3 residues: CASSQVLSPDYGYTF. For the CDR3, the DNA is TGCGCCAGCAGCCAAGTTCTATCCCCGGACTATGGCTACACCTTC.

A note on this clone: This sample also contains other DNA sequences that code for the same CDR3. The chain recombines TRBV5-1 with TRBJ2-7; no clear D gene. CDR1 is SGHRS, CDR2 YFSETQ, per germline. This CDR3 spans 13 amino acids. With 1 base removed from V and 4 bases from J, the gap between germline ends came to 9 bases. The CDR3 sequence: CASSLLDSYEQYF. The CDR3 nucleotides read TGCGCCAGCAGCTTGCTAGATTCGTACGAGCAGTACTTC.

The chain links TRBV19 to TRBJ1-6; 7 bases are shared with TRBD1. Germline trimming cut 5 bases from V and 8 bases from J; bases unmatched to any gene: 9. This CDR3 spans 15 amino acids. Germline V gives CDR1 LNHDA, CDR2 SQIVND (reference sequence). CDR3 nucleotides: TGTGCCAGTAGTTTGGAGGGGGCCACTTATTCACCCCTCCACTTT. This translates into CASSLEGATYSPLHF.

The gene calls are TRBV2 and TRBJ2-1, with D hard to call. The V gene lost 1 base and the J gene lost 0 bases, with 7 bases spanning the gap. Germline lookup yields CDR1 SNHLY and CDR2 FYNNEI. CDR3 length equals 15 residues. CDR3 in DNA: TGTGCCAGCAGTGAAGGGCTAGTCTCCTACAATGAGCAGTTCTTC. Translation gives CASSEGLVSYNEQFF.

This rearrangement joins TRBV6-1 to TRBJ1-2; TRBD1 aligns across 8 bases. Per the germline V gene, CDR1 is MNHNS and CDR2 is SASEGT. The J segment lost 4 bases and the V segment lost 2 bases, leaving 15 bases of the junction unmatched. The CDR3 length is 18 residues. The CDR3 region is CASSEQGQGAPPAYGYTF. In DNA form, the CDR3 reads TGTGCCAGCAGTGAACAGGGGCAGGGGGCTCCCCCGGCCTATGGCTACACCTTC.

The DNA of the CDR3 is TGTGCCAGCGCCGAGCTTTCGGGGCACGAGCAGTACTTC. This translates into CASAELSGHEQYF. The rearrangement uses TRBV5-4 and TRBJ2-7; D might be TRBD1 or TRBD2, each matching 5 bases. The germline CDR1 and CDR2 sequences are SGHNT and YYREEE (reference sequence). Trimming took 7 bases from V and 5 from J, leaving 16 bases between them. The CDR3 extends over 13 amino acids. Looking up the rest from reference TRBV5-4 and TRBJ2-7 gives the full variable domain: ETGVTQSPTHLIKTRGQQVTLRCSSQSGHNTVSWYQQALGQGPQFIFQYYREEENGRGNFPPRFSGLQFPNYSSELNVNALELDDSALYLCASAELSGHEQYFGPGTRLTVT.

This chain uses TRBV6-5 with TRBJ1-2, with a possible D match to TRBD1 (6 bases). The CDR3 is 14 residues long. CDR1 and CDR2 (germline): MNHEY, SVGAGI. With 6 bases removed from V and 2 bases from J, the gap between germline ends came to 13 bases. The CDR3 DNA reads TGTGCCAGCAGGCCCCAGGGGATAAACTATGGCTACACCTTC. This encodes CASRPQGINYGYTF.

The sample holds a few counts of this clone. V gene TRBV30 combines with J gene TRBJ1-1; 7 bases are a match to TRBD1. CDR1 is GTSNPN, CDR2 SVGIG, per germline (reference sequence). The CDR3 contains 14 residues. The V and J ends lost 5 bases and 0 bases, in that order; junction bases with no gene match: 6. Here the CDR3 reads CAWDRTGMNTEAFF. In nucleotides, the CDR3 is TGTGCCTGGGATAGGACAGGAATGAACACTGAAGCTTTCTTT.